This T cell receptor beta chain derives from a study of CDR3 diversity in severe acne. Losses at the gene ends were 4 bases for V and 2 bases for J; bases not matched to a gene: 7. CDR3 length equals 15 residues. The V gene's germline CDR1 is SGHRS and CDR2 YFSETQ. TCRdb re-called the PCR reads with MiXCR, one entry per CDR3 protein. The data show over 85,000 distinct CDR3 sequences, with roughly half seen just once and around 12% held by the top ten. What was sequenced was blood. The V gene is TRBV5-1, the J gene TRBJ2-7; TRBD1 agrees at 9 bases. The sequence came from a male donor with acne. This CDR3 is CASSREQGAAYEQYF. DNA for the CDR3: TGCGCCAGCAGCAGGGAACAGGGGGCCGCCTACGAGCAGTACTTC.